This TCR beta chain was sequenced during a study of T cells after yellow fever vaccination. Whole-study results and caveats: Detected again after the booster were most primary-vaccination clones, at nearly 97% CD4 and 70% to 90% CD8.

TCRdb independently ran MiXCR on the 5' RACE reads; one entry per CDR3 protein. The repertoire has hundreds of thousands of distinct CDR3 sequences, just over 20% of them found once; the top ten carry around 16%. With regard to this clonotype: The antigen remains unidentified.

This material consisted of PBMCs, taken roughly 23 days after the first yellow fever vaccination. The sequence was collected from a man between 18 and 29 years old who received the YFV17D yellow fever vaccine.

CDR3 coding DNA: TGCGCCAGCAGCCAAGAATGGGGGCTAGGCTATGGCTACACCTTC. This codes for CASSQEWGLGYGYTF. The rearrangement links TRBV4-1 to TRBJ1-2; a weak D match, TRBD1 (6 bases). Looked up from germline, CDR1 is MGHRA and CDR2 is YSYEKL. The CDR3 is 15 residues long. V was pared by 0 bases and J by 4 bases, with 12 bases between.